This T cell receptor (beta chain) derives from a study of blood T cell repertoires in COVID-19. The overall study: COVID-19 samples collected from the United States, Italy and Spain covered acute and convalescent phases. From T cells, B-cell-depleted T cells, or PBMCs came the material, which was cDNA or gDNA.

This clone was observed once. V gave up 5 bases and J gave up 0 bases; unmatched junction bases: 4. This CDR3 is 15 amino acids long. Germline V gene data show CDR1 as SQVTM and CDR2 as ANQGSEA. In the original workflow: It was from reference gene primer amplification that nucleated cell counts were estimated. TCRdb's copy holds only in-frame clones and misses some; the assay was immunoSEQ multiplex PCR. From that table come the V and J calls and clone size; the DNA was used to work out D and trimming. The sample carries around 250,000 clones, 70% to 90% recorded once. The sample taken for sequencing was peripheral blood. The clonotype was recovered from a woman in her 70s with active or convalescent COVID-19. The chain couples TRBV29-1 to TRBJ2-3; 11 nucleotides align to TRBD1. CDR3 loop: CSVRGQGDSTDTQYF. The CDR3 nucleotides read TGCAGCGTTAGGGGACAGGGGGATAGCACAGATACGCAGTATTTT.